The sequence of this TCR beta chain was determined in a study of blood T cells in healthy people across ages. Study as a whole: There was about one barcoded beta molecule captured by template switching per two T cells. General observations from the study: Donor CMV infection status was unknown, possibly confounding age-related changes in expanded clonotypes. Among T cells, TCR beta diversity per million cells dropped roughly linearly as age rose.

A second PCR of 7 to 11 cycles used a sample-barcoded 5' primer and a J-beta primer mix. MiXCR, applied by TCRdb to the 5' RACE reads, yields one record per CDR3 protein. The sample records about 970,000 distinct CDR3 sequences, just over 50% being singletons. Collection of 9.5 to 10 milliliters of peripheral blood was performed for each donor. On this clonotype: Its target is unknown.

What was sequenced was blood. The sequence came from a woman in her sixties or seventies in good health.

The CDR3 sequence: CAWSGIGRKETQYF. CDR3 coding DNA: TGTGCCTGGAGTGGGATCGGAAGGAAAGAGACCCAGTACTTC. J is TRBJ2-5 and V is TRBV30; no reliable D call. CDR3 length equals 14 residues. CDR1 is GTSNPN and CDR2 is SVGIG in the germline V gene (reference sequence). V lost 1 base and J lost 3, with 12 bases in between.